The text below deals with one TCR beta chain. TCRdb reprocessed the 5' RACE reads via MiXCR and lists one record per CDR3 protein. This table has 200,000 to 300,000 distinct CDR3 sequences, roughly 13% appearing once. This entry comes from a study of T cells after yellow fever vaccination. CDR1 and CDR2 from the germline V gene are SGHDT and YYEEEE. CDR3 length: 15 residues. Trimming stripped 1 base from V and 7 bases from J, with 14 bases between. The V and J genes are TRBV5-6 and TRBJ2-2; D may correspond to TRBD1 or TRBD2 (5 bases each). The sequencing used CD4+ T cells sorted from PBMCs, collected 45 days after the yellow fever booster vaccination. The receptor was derived from a man aged 25 to 40 who received the YFV17D yellow fever vaccine. The CDR3 loop reads CASSLNGASGGELFF. DNA for the CDR3: TGTGCCAGCAGCTTGAACGGGGCATCCGGCGGGGAGCTGTTTTTT.